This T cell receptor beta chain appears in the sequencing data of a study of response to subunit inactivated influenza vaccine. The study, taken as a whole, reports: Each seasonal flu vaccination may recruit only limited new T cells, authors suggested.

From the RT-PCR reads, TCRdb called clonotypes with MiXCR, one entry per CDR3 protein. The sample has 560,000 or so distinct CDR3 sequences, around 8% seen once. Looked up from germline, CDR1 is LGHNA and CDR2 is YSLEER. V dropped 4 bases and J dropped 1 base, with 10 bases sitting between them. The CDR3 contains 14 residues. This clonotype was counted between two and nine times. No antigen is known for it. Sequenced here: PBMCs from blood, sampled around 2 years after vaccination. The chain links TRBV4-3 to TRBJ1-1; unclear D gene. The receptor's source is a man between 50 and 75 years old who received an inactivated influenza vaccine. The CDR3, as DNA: TGCGCCAGCAGCCCCTGGGCAGGGAACACTGAAGCTTTCTTT. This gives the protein CASSPWAGNTEAFF.